The clone carrying this T cell receptor beta chain has only a few counts. Its antigen is unidentified. The data were taken from a study of T cells after yellow fever vaccination. Overall study context: Each low-cell-number fraction was prepared by means of SMART-Seq v4 Ultra Low Input.

The CDR3 spans 16 residues. V lost 6 bases to trimming and J lost 3 bases; unmatched junction nucleotides: 8. The germline gives CDR1 SGHTA, CDR2 FQGNSA. 5'RACE template switching added a universal primer site and UMIs to TCR cDNA. TCRdb reanalysed the 5' RACE reads using MiXCR and keeps one entry per CDR3 protein. The table has about 510,000 distinct CDR3 sequences, 21% seen once; the top ten hold around 16%. General study findings and limits: Peaking faster, on day 5 versus 15, the secondary response was nonetheless weaker. Most clones from primary vaccination were detected again post-booster (about 96% CD4, roughly 85% CD8).

The sequenced sample was PBMCs, obtained 21 days after the first yellow fever vaccination. This chain uses TRBV7-2 with TRBJ2-1; 10 nucleotides line up with TRBD2. The sequence was collected from a man aged 18 to 30 who received the YFV17D yellow fever vaccine. CDR3 DNA sequence: TGTGCCAGCAGAACTGATAGCGGGGGGAACTACAATGAGCAGTTCTTC. Its translation is CASRTDSGGNYNEQFF.